The clone carrying this T cell receptor beta chain was observed a few times. What it binds is not known. This sample stems from a study of T cell repertoires in cytomegalovirus infection. About the study: It can be stated that public TCR beta signatures indicated CMV infection as well as a matching HLA type. Study-wide findings and caveats: CMV-specific TCR beta clonotypes restricted by HLA-C were the ones dominating the ex vivo response. Carriers of CMV plus the relevant HLA were identified by cumulative public TCR beta family frequency.

In TCRdb, the reads were re-called with MiXCR into one record per CDR3 protein. This table holds roughly 54,000 distinct CDR3 sequences, 33% found once. The germline gives CDR1 ENHRY, CDR2 SYGVKD. The ends were cut back, 3 bases at V and 7 bases at J, with 10 bases in the middle. The CDR3 is 14 residues long. The chain recombines TRBV10-3 with TRBJ1-6, with D perhaps matching TRBD1 (5 bases). This clonotype originated in a human donor in good health (CMV status not recorded). Some clones in this sample may be carry-over from other donors' samples. The sample consisted of PBMCs, sequenced either directly or after in vitro stimulation (not recorded which). The CDR3 is CAISDGGGNSPLHF. The CDR3 DNA reads TGTGCCATCAGTGATGGGGGTGGAAATTCACCCCTCCACTTT.